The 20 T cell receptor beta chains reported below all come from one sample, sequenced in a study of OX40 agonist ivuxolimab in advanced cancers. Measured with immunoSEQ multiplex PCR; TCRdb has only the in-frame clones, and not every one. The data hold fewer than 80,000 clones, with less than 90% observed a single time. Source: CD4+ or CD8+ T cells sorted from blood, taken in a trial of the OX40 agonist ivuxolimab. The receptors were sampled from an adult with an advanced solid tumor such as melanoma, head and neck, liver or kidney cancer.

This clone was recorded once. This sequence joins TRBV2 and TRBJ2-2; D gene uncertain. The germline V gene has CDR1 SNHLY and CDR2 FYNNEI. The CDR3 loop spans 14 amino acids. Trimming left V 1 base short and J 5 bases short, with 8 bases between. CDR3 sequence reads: CASSEVSATGELFF. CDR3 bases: TGTGCCAGCAGTGAAGTATCGGCTACCGGGGAGCTGTTTTTT.

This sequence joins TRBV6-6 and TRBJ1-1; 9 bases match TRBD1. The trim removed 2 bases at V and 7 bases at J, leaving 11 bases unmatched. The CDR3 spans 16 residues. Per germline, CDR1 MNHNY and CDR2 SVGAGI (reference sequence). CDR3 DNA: TGTGCCAGCAGTTACGGGACAGGGCAGAAGGGAATTGAAGCTTTCTTT. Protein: CASSYGTGQKGIEAFF.

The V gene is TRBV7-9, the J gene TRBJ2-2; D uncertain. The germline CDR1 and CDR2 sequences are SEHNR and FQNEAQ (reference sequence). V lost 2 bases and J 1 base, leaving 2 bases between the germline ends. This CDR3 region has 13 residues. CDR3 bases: TGTGCCAGCAGCTTATTGAACACCGGGGAGCTGTTTTTT. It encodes CASSLLNTGELFF.

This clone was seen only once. The CDR3 sequence is CASSAGTGEYEQYF. The CDR3 DNA is TGCGCCAGCAGCGCGGGGACAGGTGAATACGAGCAGTACTTC. V usage is TRBV5-1 and J usage is TRBJ2-7; 8 bases match TRBD1. V was pared by 4 bases and J by 4 bases, with 7 bases of the junction left unmatched. Germline V gives CDR1 SGHRS, CDR2 YFSETQ. The CDR3 is 14 residues long.

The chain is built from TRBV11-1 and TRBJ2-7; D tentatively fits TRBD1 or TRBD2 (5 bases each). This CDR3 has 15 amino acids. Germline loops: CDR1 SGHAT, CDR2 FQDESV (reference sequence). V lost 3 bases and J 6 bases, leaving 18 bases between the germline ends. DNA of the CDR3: TGTGCCAGCAGCTTCAAGAGGGCAGGGTCCGCCGAGCAGTACTTC. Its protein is CASSFKRAGSAEQYF. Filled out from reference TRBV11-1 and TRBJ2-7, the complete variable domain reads EAEVAQSPRYKITEKSQAVAFWCDPISGHATLYWYRQILGQGPELLVQFQDESVVDDSQLPKDRFSAERLKGVDSTLKIQPAELGDSAMYLCASSFKRAGSAEQYFGPGTRLTVT.

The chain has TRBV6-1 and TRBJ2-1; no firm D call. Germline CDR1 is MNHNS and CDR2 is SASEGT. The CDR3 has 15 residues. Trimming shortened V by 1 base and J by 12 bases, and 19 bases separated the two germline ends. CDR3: CASSEGLGRTGWQFF. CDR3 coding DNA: TGTGCCAGCAGTGAAGGGCTAGGGCGAACCGGGTGGCAGTTCTTC.

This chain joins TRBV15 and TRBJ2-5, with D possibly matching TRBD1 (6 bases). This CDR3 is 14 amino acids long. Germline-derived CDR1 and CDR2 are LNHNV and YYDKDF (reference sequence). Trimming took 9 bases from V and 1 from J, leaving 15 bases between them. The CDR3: CATTRDITQETQYF. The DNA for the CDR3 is TGTGCCACTACGAGGGACATAACCCAAGAGACCCAGTACTTC.

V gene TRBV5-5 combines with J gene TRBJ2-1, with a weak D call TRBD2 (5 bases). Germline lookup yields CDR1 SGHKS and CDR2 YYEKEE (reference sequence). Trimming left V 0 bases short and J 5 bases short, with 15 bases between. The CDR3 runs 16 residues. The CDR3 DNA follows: TGTGCCAGCAGCTTGGAGATGGAGGTGAGGCACAATGAGCAGTTCTTC. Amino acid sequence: CASSLEMEVRHNEQFF.

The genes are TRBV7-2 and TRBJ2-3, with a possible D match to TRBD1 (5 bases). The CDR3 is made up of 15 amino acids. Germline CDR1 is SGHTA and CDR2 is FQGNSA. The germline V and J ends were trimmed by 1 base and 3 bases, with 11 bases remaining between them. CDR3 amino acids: CASSLGSGITDTQYF. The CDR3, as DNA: TGTGCCAGCAGCTTAGGGTCAGGGATAACAGATACGCAGTATTTT.

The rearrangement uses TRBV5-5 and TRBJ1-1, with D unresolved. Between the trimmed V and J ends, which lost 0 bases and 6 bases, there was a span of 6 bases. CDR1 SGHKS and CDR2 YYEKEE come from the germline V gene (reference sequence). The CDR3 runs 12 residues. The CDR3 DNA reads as TGTGCCAGCAGCTTGGTGATGGCTGAAGCTTTCTTT. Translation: CASSLVMAEAFF.

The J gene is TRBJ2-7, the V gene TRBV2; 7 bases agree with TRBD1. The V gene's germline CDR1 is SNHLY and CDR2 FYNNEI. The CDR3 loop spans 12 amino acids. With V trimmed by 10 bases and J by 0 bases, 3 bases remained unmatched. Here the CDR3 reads CAKQGNSYEQYF. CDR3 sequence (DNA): TGTGCCAAACAGGGGAACTCCTACGAGCAGTACTTC.

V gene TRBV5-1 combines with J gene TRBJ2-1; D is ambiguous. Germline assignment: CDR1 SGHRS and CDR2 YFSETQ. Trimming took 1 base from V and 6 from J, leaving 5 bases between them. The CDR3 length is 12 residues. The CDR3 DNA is TGCGCCAGCAGCTTGAATAGCAATGAGCAGTTCTTC. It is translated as CASSLNSNEQFF. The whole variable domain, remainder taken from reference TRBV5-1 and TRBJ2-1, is KAGVTQTPRYLIKTRGQQVTLSCSPISGHRSVSWYQQTPGQGLQFLFEYFSETQRNKGNFPGRFSGRQFSNSRSEMNVSTLELGDSALYLCASSLNSNEQFFGPGTRLTVL.

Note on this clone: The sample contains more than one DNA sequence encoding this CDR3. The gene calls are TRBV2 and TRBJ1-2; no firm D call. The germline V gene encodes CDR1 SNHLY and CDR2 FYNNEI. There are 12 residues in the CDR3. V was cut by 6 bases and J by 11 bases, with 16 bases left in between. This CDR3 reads CASSSTTAGYTF. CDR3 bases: TGTGCCAGCAGCTCTACGACCGCGGGTTACACCTTC.

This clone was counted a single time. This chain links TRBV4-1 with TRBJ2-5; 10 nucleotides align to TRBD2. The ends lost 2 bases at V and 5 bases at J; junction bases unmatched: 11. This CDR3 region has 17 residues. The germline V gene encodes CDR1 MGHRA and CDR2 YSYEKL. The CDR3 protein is CASSQFSSGGTQETQYF. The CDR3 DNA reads TGCGCCAGCAGCCAATTCTCTAGCGGGGGAACACAGGAGACCCAGTACTTC.

Written as DNA, the CDR3 is TGTGCCAGCAGCTTACAAGTCGGGACAGGGGGCTTTAATGAGCAGTTCTTC. Translated: CASSLQVGTGGFNEQFF. The rearrangement joins TRBV7-2 to TRBJ2-1; 12 nucleotides line up with TRBD1. The V segment lost 2 bases and the J segment 7 bases; nucleotides outside the gene matches: 9. This CDR3 contains 17 residues. CDR1 is SGHTA and CDR2 is FQGNSA in the germline V gene.

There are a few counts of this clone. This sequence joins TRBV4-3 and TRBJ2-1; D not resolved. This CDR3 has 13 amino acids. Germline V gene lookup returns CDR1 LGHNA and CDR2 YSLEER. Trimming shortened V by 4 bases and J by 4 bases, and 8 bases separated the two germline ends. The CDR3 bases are TGCGCCAGCAGCCGAGAAGTGTACAATGAGCAGTTCTTC. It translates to CASSREVYNEQFF.

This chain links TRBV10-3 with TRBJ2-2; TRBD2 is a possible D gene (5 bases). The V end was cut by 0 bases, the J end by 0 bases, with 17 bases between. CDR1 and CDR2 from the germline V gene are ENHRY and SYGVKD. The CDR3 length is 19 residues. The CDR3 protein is CAISESRGEGGTNTGELFF. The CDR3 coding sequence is TGTGCCATCAGTGAGTCCCGGGGAGAGGGCGGAACGAACACCGGGGAGCTGTTTTTT.

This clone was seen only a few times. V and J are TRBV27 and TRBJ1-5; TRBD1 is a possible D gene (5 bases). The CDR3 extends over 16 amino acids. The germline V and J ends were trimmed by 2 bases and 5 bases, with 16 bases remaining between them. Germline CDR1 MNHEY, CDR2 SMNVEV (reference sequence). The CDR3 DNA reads TGTGCCAGCAGTTTAAACGCCCAGGGAGGGTATCAGCCCCAGCATTTT. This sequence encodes CASSLNAQGGYQPQHF.

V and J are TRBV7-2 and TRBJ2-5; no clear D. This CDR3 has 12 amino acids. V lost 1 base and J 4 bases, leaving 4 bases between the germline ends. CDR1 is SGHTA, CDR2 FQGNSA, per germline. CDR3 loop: CASSLVRETQYF. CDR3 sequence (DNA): TGTGCCAGCAGCTTAGTTAGAGAGACCCAGTACTTC.

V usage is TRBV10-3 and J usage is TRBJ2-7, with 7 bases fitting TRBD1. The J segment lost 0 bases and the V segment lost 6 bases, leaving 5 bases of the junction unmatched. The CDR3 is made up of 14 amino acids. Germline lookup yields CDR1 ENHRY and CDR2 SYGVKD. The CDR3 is CAISPGQLSYEQYF. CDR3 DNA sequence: TGTGCCATCAGCCCGGGACAGCTCTCCTACGAGCAGTACTTC.